The 19 T cell receptor beta chains below all came from one sample that was sequenced in a study of OX40 agonist ivuxolimab in advanced cancers. Some clones are missing from TCRdb's copy, which holds only in-frame ones; the method was immunoSEQ multiplex PCR. The sample consists of just over 20,000 clones, around 80% of them appearing once. The material was CD4+ or CD8+ T cells sorted from blood, obtained in a trial of the OX40 agonist ivuxolimab. The receptors come from an adult with an advanced solid tumor such as melanoma, head and neck, liver or kidney cancer.

The CDR3 DNA is TGTGCCAGCAGTCCCTCGGGGGGACAGGGTCATCGCCTCCACTTT. Protein sequence: CASSPSGGQGHRLHF. The V and J genes are TRBV6-6 and TRBJ1-6; 9 bases fit TRBD1. Trimming at V came to 5 bases and at J to 15 bases, leaving 14 bases not matched to a gene. The germline V gene encodes CDR1 MNHNY and CDR2 SVGAGI (reference sequence). CDR3 length: 15 amino acids.

This chain uses TRBV19 with TRBJ2-2, with D tentatively TRBD2 (7 bases). The CDR3 consists of 19 residues. The V end lost 6 bases, the J end lost 2 bases, and 25 bases lay between the germline ends. Germline V gives CDR1 LNHDA, CDR2 SQIVND (reference sequence). The CDR3 DNA follows: TGTGCCAGTAGCAACGGGAACTCGGGGGGCGGGGTAAACACCGGGGAGCTGTTTTTT. It translates to CASSNGNSGGGVNTGELFF.

A single count supports this clone. The rearrangement links TRBV10-3 to TRBJ2-3; D gene ambiguous. The CDR3 length is 12 residues. V lost 9 bases to trimming and J lost 2 bases, with 9 bases between them. Germline V gene lookup returns CDR1 ENHRY and CDR2 SYGVKD. Here the CDR3 reads CAIRSPTDTQYF. The CDR3 nucleotides read TGTGCCATAAGGTCACCCACAGATACGCAGTATTTT.

This chain links TRBV4-2 with TRBJ2-7; 11 nucleotides align to TRBD2. Germline V lookup: CDR1 LGHNA, CDR2 YNFKEQ. Losses at the gene ends were 4 bases for V and 4 bases for J; bases not matched to a gene: 3. The CDR3 runs to 14 residues. As DNA, the CDR3 is TGTGCCAGCAGCCTTCGGACTAGCGGGTACGAGCAGTACTTC. As protein: CASSLRTSGYEQYF.

The chain couples TRBV6-6 to TRBJ2-3; a possible D gene is TRBD1 (6 bases). Germline V gives CDR1 MNHNY, CDR2 SVGAGI (reference sequence). The CDR3 runs 15 residues. Trimming left V 9 bases short and J 8 bases short, with 24 bases between. CDR3 amino acids: CASTGLRLVDGTQYF. As DNA, the CDR3 is TGTGCCAGTACAGGGTTACGTCTAGTAGACGGTACGCAGTATTTT.

The chain combines TRBV11-1 with TRBJ2-5, with a possible D match to TRBD2 (5 bases). Germline V gives CDR1 SGHAT, CDR2 FQDESV (reference sequence). The CDR3 consists of 16 residues. Trimming stripped 5 bases from V and 5 bases from J, with 21 bases between. The chain's CDR3 is CASSPSVGAVGETQYF. The CDR3 coding sequence is TGTGCCAGCAGCCCCTCTGTCGGAGCGGTTGGGGAGACCCAGTACTTC.

V usage is TRBV6-1 and J usage is TRBJ1-5; TRBD1 matches at 11 bases. The J segment lost 0 bases and the V segment lost 4 bases, leaving 2 bases of the junction unmatched. The CDR3 has 16 amino acids. In germline, CDR1 is MNHNS, CDR2 SASEGT. CDR3 protein: CASSGTGGGSNQPQHF. As DNA, the CDR3 is TGTGCCAGCAGTGGGACAGGGGGCGGTAGCAATCAGCCCCAGCATTTT.

The chain employs TRBV2 and TRBJ1-5; no firm D call. The CDR3 has 13 amino acids. V was clipped by 5 bases and J by 8 bases, with 13 bases between them. Per the germline V gene, CDR1 is SNHLY and CDR2 is FYNNEI. Here the CDR3 reads CASSFAPKEPQHF. As DNA, the CDR3 is TGTGCCAGCAGTTTTGCCCCGAAGGAGCCCCAGCATTTT. Supplemented by reference TRBV2 and TRBJ1-5, the full variable domain reads EPEVTQTPSHQVTQMGQEVILRCVPISNHLYFYWYRQILGQKVEFLVSFYNNEISEKSEIFDDQFSVERPDGSNFTLKIRSTKLEDSAMYFCASSFAPKEPQHFGDGTRLSIL.

The rearrangement uses TRBV15 and TRBJ2-7; weak D call: TRBD2 (6 bases). This CDR3 region has 15 residues. Per germline, CDR1 LNHNV and CDR2 YYDKDF (reference sequence). V was trimmed by 0 bases and J by 2 bases, leaving 11 bases between them. The CDR3 region is CATSRDYGGPYEQYF. The CDR3 coding sequence is TGTGCCACCAGCAGAGATTACGGGGGACCCTACGAGCAGTACTTC. Combining the CDR3 with reference TRBV15 and TRBJ2-7 gives the whole variable domain DAMVIQNPRYQVTQFGKPVTLSCSQTLNHNVMYWYQQKSSQAPKLLFHYYDKDFNNEADTPDNFQSRRPNTSFCFLDIRSPGLGDTAMYLCATSRDYGGPYEQYFGPGTRLTVT.

This rearrangement joins TRBV9 to TRBJ2-2; 7 bases fit TRBD2. V lost 1 base and J lost 5; bases outside the gene matches: 5. This CDR3 comprises 15 residues. Germline V gene lookup returns CDR1 SGDLS and CDR2 YYNGEE. The CDR3 loop is CASSVSGRGTGELFF. DNA of the CDR3: TGTGCCAGCAGCGTATCGGGGCGGGGGACCGGGGAGCTGTTTTTT.

The chain uses TRBV6-5 and TRBJ1-2; perhaps TRBD1 as D (5 bases). Germline lookup yields CDR1 MNHEY and CDR2 SVGAGI. V was pared by 7 bases and J by 8 bases, with 20 bases between. The CDR3 spans 14 residues. The chain's CDR3 is CASTNYGGVLGYTF. The DNA of the CDR3 is TGTGCCAGCACTAACTATGGGGGGGTCTTAGGCTACACCTTC.

V gene TRBV9 combines with J gene TRBJ2-7; 7 bases line up with TRBD2. Germline trimming cut 4 bases from V and 4 bases from J; bases unmatched to any gene: 5. This CDR3 is built from 13 residues. CDR1 is SGDLS and CDR2 is YYNGEE in the germline V gene. For the CDR3, the DNA is TGTGCCAGCAGCCCCCGGCGGGGGTACGAGCAGTACTTC. This encodes CASSPRRGYEQYF.

The rearrangement joins TRBV10-1 to TRBJ1-2; the D is unclear. The V gene lost 11 bases and the J gene lost 0 bases, with 13 bases spanning the gap. The germline V gene has CDR1 WNHNN and CDR2 SYGVQD (reference sequence). This CDR3 contains 13 residues. The chain's CDR3 is CADGESPNYGYTF. The CDR3 DNA reads TGCGCCGATGGAGAAAGCCCTAACTATGGCTACACCTTC.

The rearrangement joins TRBV5-5 to TRBJ2-2; D unresolved. The CDR3 has 15 residues. CDR1 is SGHKS and CDR2 is YYEKEE in the germline V gene (reference sequence). Trimming cost V 2 bases and J 0 bases, with 8 bases left between them. The CDR3 spells CASSFVFTNTGELFF. The CDR3 DNA follows: TGTGCCAGCAGCTTCGTATTCACGAACACCGGGGAGCTGTTTTTT. The whole variable domain, remainder taken from reference TRBV5-5 and TRBJ2-2, is DAGVTQSPTHLIKTRGQQVTLRCSPISGHKSVSWYQQVLGQGPQFIFQYYEKEERGRGNFPDRFSARQFPNYSSELNVNALLLGDSALYLCASSFVFTNTGELFFGEGSRLTVL.

Here the CDR3 DNA reads TGTGCCAGCAGTTCGTTGACAGGGAGGAGTGAAGCTTTCTTT. This gives the protein CASSSLTGRSEAFF. This chain links TRBV6-5 with TRBJ1-1, with 7 nucleotides matching TRBD1. Losses at the gene ends were 4 bases for V and 7 bases for J; bases not matched to a gene: 9. The CDR3 totals 14 residues. Germline CDR1 is MNHEY and CDR2 is SVGAGI.

The CDR3 protein is CASSYGIRLAKNIQYF. The CDR3 region has the DNA TGTGCCAGCAGTTACGGGATAAGGCTAGCCAAAAACATTCAGTACTTC. The V gene is TRBV6-6, the J gene TRBJ2-4; D gene uncertain. The CDR3 is made up of 16 amino acids. V was shortened by 2 bases and J by 0 bases, with 11 bases between the two germline ends. CDR1 and CDR2 from the germline V gene are MNHNY and SVGAGI (reference sequence).

This clone is judged medium-sized. The chain recombines TRBV19 with TRBJ1-5, with D perhaps matching TRBD1 (5 bases). V was cut by 8 bases and J by 13 bases, with 15 bases left in between. In germline, CDR1 is LNHDA, CDR2 SQIVND (reference sequence). There are 11 residues in the CDR3. In DNA, the CDR3 is TGTGCCAGTGGATATAGGACACTGCAGCATTTT. It is translated as CASGYRTLQHF.

The chain links TRBV6-1 to TRBJ1-2; tentative D call: TRBD1 (5 bases). CDR3 size: 13 residues. Per germline, CDR1 MNHNS and CDR2 SASEGT. Trimming removed 3 bases from V and 3 bases from J, with 8 bases in between. CDR3 residues: CASSESRDYGYTF. The CDR3 DNA sequence: TGTGCCAGCAGTGAGAGCAGGGACTATGGCTACACCTTC.

This sequence joins TRBV15 and TRBJ1-2, with unresolved D. The CDR3 consists of 13 residues. The V end lost 0 bases, the J end lost 7 bases, and 9 bases lay between the germline ends. Germline lookup yields CDR1 LNHNV and CDR2 YYDKDF (reference sequence). As DNA, the CDR3 is TGTGCCACCAGCAGAGACAGAAACAGTGGCTACACCTTC. Its translation: CATSRDRNSGYTF. Supplemented by reference TRBV15 and TRBJ1-2, the full variable domain reads DAMVIQNPRYQVTQFGKPVTLSCSQTLNHNVMYWYQQKSSQAPKLLFHYYDKDFNNEADTPDNFQSRRPNTSFCFLDIRSPGLGDTAMYLCATSRDRNSGYTFGSGTRLTVV.